Shown below are 25 T cell receptor beta chains from a single sample sequenced in a study of blood T cell repertoires in COVID-19. Generated by immunoSEQ multiplex PCR, the TCRdb table keeps only in-frame clones and is missing some. This sample yields over 90,000 clones, of which about 90% are seen a single time; more than 5.5% belongs to the top ten. What was sequenced was peripheral blood. These receptors all stem from a human donor in a cohort sampled during active COVID-19.

In DNA, the CDR3 is TGTGCCAGCACTACACGACAGGGAGCCTACGAGCAGTACTTC. It encodes CASTTRQGAYEQYF. The chain couples TRBV2 to TRBJ2-7, with 7 bases matching TRBD1. The CDR3 is 14 residues long. V trimming: 7 bases; J trimming: 2 bases; junction bases outside the gene matches: 8. Germline V gives CDR1 SNHLY, CDR2 FYNNEI. The complete variable domain, with remaining parts taken from reference TRBV2 and TRBJ2-7, reads EPEVTQTPSHQVTQMGQEVILRCVPISNHLYFYWYRQILGQKVEFLVSFYNNEISEKSEIFDDQFSVERPDGSNFTLKIRSTKLEDSAMYFCASTTRQGAYEQYFGPGTRLTVT.

This chain uses TRBV7-3 with TRBJ2-1, with TRBD2 identical over 8 bases. The germline V gene has CDR1 SGHTA and CDR2 FQGTGA. The ends lost 5 bases at V and 6 bases at J; junction bases unmatched: 12. CDR3 length: 16 residues. The CDR3 region has the DNA TGTGCCAGCAGCCTCGTGGTGGGCGGGAGGCTCAATGAGCAGTTCTTC. Protein sequence: CASSLVVGGRLNEQFF.

The CDR3 coding sequence is TGTGCCAGTAGTATTGGGACAGGTTATGGCTACACCTTC. Its protein is CASSIGTGYGYTF. This chain uses TRBV19 with TRBJ1-2; 8 nucleotides agree with TRBD1. Per germline, CDR1 LNHDA and CDR2 SQIVND (reference sequence). The CDR3 has 13 residues. With V trimmed by 3 bases and J by 5 bases, 2 bases remained unmatched.

The CDR3 loop is CASSSISYGYTF. The CDR3 DNA reads TGTGCCAGTAGTTCAATTTCCTATGGCTACACCTTC. The chain employs TRBV19 and TRBJ1-2; no clear D. Trimming shortened V by 5 bases and J by 4 bases, and 8 bases separated the two germline ends. This CDR3 region has 12 residues. Germline loops: CDR1 LNHDA, CDR2 SQIVND (reference sequence).

The chain has TRBV20-1 and TRBJ1-5; D perhaps matches TRBD1 (5 bases). This CDR3 is 14 amino acids long. Germline-derived CDR1 and CDR2 are DFQATT and SNEGSKA (reference sequence). Deletions cut 3 bases from V and 4 bases from J, with 13 bases between. CDR3 in amino acids: CSASYGGTNQPQHF. DNA of the CDR3: TGCAGTGCTAGTTATGGAGGGACGAATCAGCCCCAGCATTTT.

The chain carries TRBV4-1 and TRBJ1-2; 9 bases are shared with TRBD1. The CDR3 spans 16 residues. With 0 bases clipped from V and 3 bases from J, the junction kept 5 bases outside the gene matches. CDR1 and CDR2 from the germline V gene are MGHRA and YSYEKL. CDR3 residues: CASSQESGTGYYGYTF. The DNA of the CDR3 is TGCGCCAGCAGCCAAGAATCCGGGACAGGGTACTATGGCTACACCTTC.

The chain employs TRBV11-2 and TRBJ1-5; TRBD1 matches 7 bases. The germline gives CDR1 SGHAT, CDR2 FQNNGV. CDR3 length: 17 residues. The ends lost 4 bases at V and 2 bases at J; junction bases unmatched: 11. CDR3 DNA sequence: TGTGCCAGCAGCTGGGGAAGGGGGCTAAAGGGCAATCAGCCCCAGCATTTT. This codes for CASSWGRGLKGNQPQHF.

This rearrangement joins TRBV19 to TRBJ2-1, with D unresolved. V was trimmed by 2 bases and J by 0 bases, leaving 8 bases between them. Germline CDR1 reads LNHDA; CDR2 reads SQIVND (reference sequence). This CDR3 is 15 amino acids long. The CDR3 DNA reads as TGTGCCAGTAGTATAAACAGATTCTCCTACAATGAGCAGTTCTTC. Its translation is CASSINRFSYNEQFF.

The chain links TRBV19 to TRBJ2-7; 7 nucleotides line up with TRBD1. J was trimmed by 2 bases and V by 5 bases; bases with no gene match: 9. CDR3 length: 15 residues. Germline V gene sequence: CDR1 LNHDA, CDR2 SQIVND (reference sequence). CDR3 loop: CASSGSRDRAYEQYF. In DNA form, the CDR3 reads TGTGCCAGTAGTGGAAGCCGGGACAGAGCCTACGAGCAGTACTTC.

The chain links TRBV19 to TRBJ2-3, with D tentatively TRBD2 (8 bases). V shed 8 bases and J shed 3 bases, with 21 bases lying between them. From germline, CDR1 is LNHDA and CDR2 SQIVND (reference sequence). The CDR3 runs to 16 residues. CDR3 sequence reads: CASHPGLAGGTDTQYF. The CDR3 bases are TGTGCCAGTCACCCCGGACTAGCAGGGGGGACAGATACGCAGTATTTT.

The genes are TRBV19 and TRBJ2-5, with 7 bases identical to TRBD1. V lost 6 bases and J lost 4; bases outside the gene matches: 11. Germline assignment: CDR1 LNHDA and CDR2 SQIVND (reference sequence). The CDR3 loop spans 15 amino acids. As DNA, the CDR3 is TGTGCCAGTAGCACGGACAGGCGAGGAAGAGAGACCCAGTACTTC. Translating gives CASSTDRRGRETQYF.

V is TRBV28 and J is TRBJ1-5; TRBD1 matches 7 bases. Germline CDR1 is MDHEN and CDR2 is SYDVKM. The CDR3 has 15 amino acids. V shed 5 bases and J 3 bases; nucleotides not matched to a gene: 7. Here the CDR3 DNA reads TGTGCCAGCAGTGGACAGGACCGAGTCAATCAGCCCCAGCATTTT. Its protein is CASSGQDRVNQPQHF.

The rearrangement uses TRBV11-2 and TRBJ2-7; D possibly corresponds to TRBD1 (7 bases). Trimming took 2 bases from V and 1 from J, leaving 18 bases between them. This CDR3 has 17 amino acids. Germline CDR1 reads SGHAT; CDR2 reads FQNNGV. CDR3: CASSLWQGGLPSYEQYF. The CDR3, as DNA: TGTGCCAGCAGCTTATGGCAGGGGGGCCTCCCTTCCTACGAGCAGTACTTC.

This chain links TRBV6-1 with TRBJ2-4; D gene ambiguous. Trimming took 2 bases from V and 8 from J, leaving 10 bases between them. From germline, CDR1 is MNHNS and CDR2 SASEGT. The CDR3 spans 13 residues. The CDR3 bases are TGTGCCAGCAGTGAAAACATATTTGACATTCAGTACTTC. Translating gives CASSENIFDIQYF.

The chain couples TRBV5-4 to TRBJ1-1; D is perhaps TRBD1 (6 bases). The V gene lost 2 bases and the J gene lost 0 bases, with 8 bases spanning the gap. Germline V CDR1 and CDR2: SGHNT, YYREEE (reference sequence). The CDR3 spans 14 residues. The CDR3 DNA is TGTGCCAGCAGCTTACAGGGCATGAACACTGAAGCTTTCTTT. This gives the protein CASSLQGMNTEAFF.

The rearrangement joins TRBV5-1 to TRBJ2-7, with 9 bases that match TRBD2. V shed 10 bases, J shed 2 bases, and the junction held 10 bases outside the gene matches. This CDR3 has 14 amino acids. Germline V CDR1 and CDR2: SGHRS, YFSETQ. This chain's CDR3 is CARRRAGGPYEQYF. The CDR3 DNA reads TGCGCCCGCCGGCGGGCGGGGGGGCCCTACGAGCAGTACTTC.

The chain joins TRBV7-6 to TRBJ1-1; 7 nucleotides align to TRBD1. V shed 5 bases and J 7 bases; nucleotides not matched to a gene: 13. Per germline, CDR1 SGHVS and CDR2 FNYEAQ. There are 15 residues in the CDR3. In DNA, the CDR3 is TGTGCCAGCAGCATCACAGGGGTGACTGGGGATGAAGCTTTCTTT. Translating gives CASSITGVTGDEAFF. Full variable domain (outside the CDR3, taken from reference TRBV7-6 and TRBJ1-1): GAGVSQSPRYKVTKRGQDVALRCDPISGHVSLYWYRQALGQGPEFLTYFNYEAQQDKSGLPNDRFSAERPEGSISTLTIQRTEQRDSAMYRCASSITGVTGDEAFFGQGTRLTVV.

This chain links TRBV7-9 with TRBJ1-1, with D hard to call. V was trimmed by 1 base and J by 2 bases, leaving 8 bases between them. The CDR3 runs to 14 residues. Looked up from germline, CDR1 is SEHNR and CDR2 is FQNEAQ (reference sequence). CDR3 region: CASSLGQINTEAFF. In DNA, the CDR3 is TGTGCCAGCAGCTTAGGCCAGATTAACACTGAAGCTTTCTTT.

The V and J genes are TRBV5-8 and TRBJ2-4; D is perhaps TRBD2 (6 bases). Germline V gene sequence: CDR1 SGHTS, CDR2 YDEGEE. V was pared by 4 bases and J by 1 base, with 24 bases between. This CDR3 contains 19 residues. The CDR3 coding sequence is TGTGCCAGCAGCCCGAGGGGAACTAGCCTTACGACGGCCAAAAACATTCAGTACTTC. Its protein product is CASSPRGTSLTTAKNIQYF.

The chain recombines TRBV5-1 with TRBJ2-5; D call uncertain. Germline lookup yields CDR1 SGHRS and CDR2 YFSETQ. The CDR3 contains 13 residues. Trimming removed 0 bases from V and 1 base from J, with 4 bases in between. The DNA of the CDR3 is TGCGCCAGCAGCTTGGGGAGCCAAGAGACCCAGTACTTC. It codes for CASSLGSQETQYF.

The chain is built from TRBV19 and TRBJ1-1; D is possibly TRBD1 (5 bases). The V end lost 2 bases, the J end lost 0 bases, and 7 bases lay between the germline ends. The CDR3 sequence is 14 residues long. Germline values: CDR1 LNHDA, CDR2 SQIVND (reference sequence). CDR3 protein: CASSIQGLNTEAFF. DNA for the CDR3: TGTGCCAGTAGTATACAGGGATTGAACACTGAAGCTTTCTTT.

The chain uses TRBV9 and TRBJ2-5; the D gene is possibly TRBD1 (6 bases). The ends were cut back, 6 bases at V and 1 base at J, with 19 bases in the middle. The germline gives CDR1 SGDLS, CDR2 YYNGEE. CDR3 length equals 16 residues. The CDR3 here is CASNEQGEGTQETQYF. In DNA form, the CDR3 reads TGTGCCAGCAACGAACAGGGAGAGGGGACCCAAGAGACCCAGTACTTC.

This chain connects TRBV7-9 to TRBJ2-3, with D possibly being TRBD2 (5 bases). The CDR3 consists of 14 residues. Per germline, CDR1 SEHNR and CDR2 FQNEAQ (reference sequence). V lost 0 bases, J lost 5 bases, and 9 bases lay in between. CDR3 in DNA: TGTGCCAGCAGCTTAGCTGGCGGAGGAGATACGCAGTATTTT. Translated, it gives CASSLAGGGDTQYF. Variable domain in full (rest from reference TRBV7-9 and TRBJ2-3): DTGVSQNPRHKITKRGQNVTFRCDPISEHNRLYWYRQTLGQGPEFLTYFQNEAQLEKSRLLSDRFSAERPKGSFSTLEIQRTEQGDSAMYLCASSLAGGGDTQYFGPGTRLTVL.

The V and J genes are TRBV19 and TRBJ2-7, with D unclear. Trimming removed 3 bases from V and 2 bases from J, with 14 bases in between. The CDR3 has 15 amino acids. CDR1 is LNHDA and CDR2 is SQIVND in the germline V gene (reference sequence). This chain's CDR3 is CASSINGMGPYEQYF. CDR3 nucleotides: TGTGCCAGTAGTATTAACGGAATGGGCCCCTACGAGCAGTACTTC. Complete variable domain (other parts from reference TRBV19 and TRBJ2-7): DGGITQSPKYLFRKEGQNVTLSCEQNLNHDAMYWYRQDPGQGLRLIYYSQIVNDFQKGDIAEGYSVSREKKESFPLTVTSAQKNPTAFYLCASSINGMGPYEQYFGPGTRLTVT.

This clone appeared once. The chain couples TRBV19 to TRBJ2-1, with D possibly TRBD2 on 7 matching bases. Trimming took 2 bases from V and 5 from J, leaving 13 bases between them. The CDR3 covers 15 residues. The V gene's germline CDR1 is LNHDA and CDR2 SQIVND (reference sequence). For the CDR3, the DNA is TGTGCCAGTAGTATATGGCGGGGGCTCCACAATGAGCAGTTCTTC. Its translation: CASSIWRGLHNEQFF.